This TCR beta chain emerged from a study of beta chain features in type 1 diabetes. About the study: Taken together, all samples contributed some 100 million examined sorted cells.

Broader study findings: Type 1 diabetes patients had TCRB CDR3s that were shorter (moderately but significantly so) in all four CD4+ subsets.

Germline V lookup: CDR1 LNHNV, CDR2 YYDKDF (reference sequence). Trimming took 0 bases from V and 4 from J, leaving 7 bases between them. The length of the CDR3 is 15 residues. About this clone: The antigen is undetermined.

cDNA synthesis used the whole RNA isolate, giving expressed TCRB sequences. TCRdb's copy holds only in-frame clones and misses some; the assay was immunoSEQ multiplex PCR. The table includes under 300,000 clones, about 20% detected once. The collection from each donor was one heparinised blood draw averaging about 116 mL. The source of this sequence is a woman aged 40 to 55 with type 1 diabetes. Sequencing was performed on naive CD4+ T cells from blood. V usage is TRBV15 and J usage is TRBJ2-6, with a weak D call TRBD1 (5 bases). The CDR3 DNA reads TGTGCCACCAGCAGAGAGGGGCCCGGGGCCAACGTCCTGACTTTC. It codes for CATSREGPGANVLTF.